One T cell receptor (beta chain) is described in this entry. Antigen specificity is unknown. After removal of 3 bases from V and 3 bases from J, the junction contained 5 bases not matched to a gene. CDR1 and CDR2 (germline): KGHSH, LQKENI. This CDR3 has 15 residues. PCR was performed using 60 Vbeta and 13 Jbeta primers. TCRdb's table, derived via immunoSEQ multiplex PCR, lists solely in-frame clones and lacks some. Here the sample spans under 200,000 clones, around 83% being singletons. Among the donors, all were healthy bone marrow donors. This entry comes from a study of cytomegalovirus exposure and HLA in healthy donors. About the research overall: Counted in an early data release were some 81 million unique TCRs from HLA-typed donors.

Study findings and constraints: 87-base-pair reads could not separate some V segments, including TRBV6-2 and TRBV6-3.

The chain links TRBV18 to TRBJ2-1; 7 bases fit TRBD2. This receptor was obtained from a man aged 50 or older in good health and CMV-seropositive. Sequences were obtained from PBMCs. The CDR3 DNA is TGTGCCAGCTCACCGGGAGGGGCCCTCTACAATGAGCAGTTCTTC. Its translation: CASSPGGALYNEQFF.